Following are 3 T cell receptor beta chains from one sample sequenced in a study of shared clonotypes between healthy human individuals. The data were produced by immunoSEQ multiplex PCR, yet TCRdb's version contains in-frame clones alone and is incomplete. This sample has approximately 640,000 clones; 60% to 80% occur once, and the top ten carry 1.8%. Material for sequencing was memory CD4+ T cells sorted from blood. Subset defined: CD45RA-negative fraction. These receptors came from a woman in her twenties or thirties in good health.

The chain has TRBV28 and TRBJ2-3; 10 nucleotides match TRBD1. CDR3 size: 14 residues. Germline V gene lookup returns CDR1 MDHEN and CDR2 SYDVKM. With 6 bases clipped from V and 13 bases from J, the junction kept 13 bases outside the gene matches. The CDR3 loop reads CASSLRQGASLKYF. For the CDR3, the DNA is TGTGCCAGCAGCCTAAGACAGGGGGCGAGTTTAAAGTATTTT.

Remarks on this clone: This sequence is one base from a far larger clone and is likely a read error. The J gene is TRBJ1-1, the V gene TRBV30, with D perhaps TRBD1 (6 bases). CDR1 GTSNPN and CDR2 SVGIG come from the germline V gene (reference sequence). CDR3 length: 14 amino acids. The CDR3 coding sequence is TGTGCCTGGAGTACGGGACAATTGAACACTGAAACTTTCTTT. Translation: CAWSTGQLNTETFF.

The CDR3, as DNA: TGCGCCAGCAGCTTGGTGGGGACAGCCCCCGTGGAGCAGTTCTTC. Its protein product is CASSLVGTAPVEQFF. The chain carries TRBV5-1 and TRBJ2-1; the match to TRBD1 covers 7 bases. The CDR3 extends over 15 amino acids. Trimming cost V 0 bases and J 10 bases; bases outside gene matches: 10. Germline V lookup: CDR1 SGHRS, CDR2 YFSETQ.